The source of this T cell receptor (beta chain) is a study of T-cell reconstitution after alpha-beta-depleted transplantation in children. The CDR3 is 14 amino acids. Looked up from germline, CDR1 is MDHEN and CDR2 is SYDVKM. The V end lost 5 bases, the J end lost 8 bases, and 15 bases lay between the germline ends. Ten or more counts support this clonotype. Its antigen is not known. The study's findings and limits: T-cell counts and diversity at one year following transplant were attributed mainly to newly produced T cells. Several hundred graft clones that had expanded were reportedly the source of alpha-beta T cells about two months after transplant.

Unique molecular identifiers were incorporated when the TCRbeta library was constructed. TCRdb analysed the PCR reads with MiXCR anew, one entry per CDR3 protein. Of approximately 650,000 distinct CDR3 sequences in the sample, 13% were seen once. This receptor was identified in a girl aged 2 to 9 with congenital amegakaryocytic thrombocytopenia, due to receive a stem cell transplant. The sample consisted of PBMCs, taken before TCRalphabeta/CD19-depleted stem cell transplant. The rearrangement links TRBV28 to TRBJ1-4; D is perhaps TRBD1 (6 bases). CDR3 residues: CASSDAGTKEKLFF. CDR3 DNA: TGTGCCAGCAGTGACGCCGGGACAAAAGAAAAACTGTTTTTT.